Listed below are T cell receptor beta chains from one sample, sequenced in a study of cytomegalovirus exposure and HLA in healthy donors. Libraries were prepared by immunoSEQ multiplex PCR; TCRdb keeps only in-frame clonotypes and omits some of them. In the table there are a few hundred thousand clones, roughly 90% of which are singletons. The source material was PBMCs. These receptors originate from a man in his thirties or forties in good health and CMV-seronegative. CDR3s include the opening cysteine and the closing phenylalanine or tryptophan. D genes are given only for firm matches. A row's size may be missing; if present it is once, few, many or a size class.

v_call,j_call,cdr3_length,clone_size,d_call,cdr3_aa,cdr3_nt
TRBV5-4,TRBJ2-3,12,once,.,CASSSGTDTQYF,TGTGCCAGCAGCTCTGGCACAGATACGCAGTATTTT
TRBV12-5,TRBJ1-1,17,.,TRBD1,CASGLVGQGLMNTEAFF,TGTGCTAGTGGTTTGGTAGGACAGGGCCTAATGAACACTGAAGCTTTCTTT
TRBV27,TRBJ1-2,14,.,TRBD1,CASSSRDRNYGYTF,TGTGCCAGCAGTTCCCGGGACAGGAACTATGGCTACACCTTC
TRBV5-6,TRBJ2-1,14,once,.,CASSLGLDFYEQFF,TGTGCCAGCAGCTTGGGACTAGATTTCTATGAGCAGTTCTTC
TRBV27,TRBJ1-5,15,.,TRBD1,CASSRQGQKNQPQHF,TGTGCCAGCAGTAGACAGGGACAGAAGAATCAGCCCCAGCATTTT
TRBV11-2,TRBJ2-2,15,.,.,CASSWSAANTGELFF,TGTGCCAGCAGCTGGTCAGCGGCAAACACCGGGGAGCTGTTTTTT
TRBV4-3,TRBJ2-3,13,.,.,CASSLAQANTQYF,TGCGCCAGCAGCCTTGCCCAGGCGAACACGCAGTATTTT
TRBV6-1,TRBJ1-2,14,.,.,CASSGVQGVYGYTF,TGTGCCAGCAGTGGTGTACAGGGAGTCTATGGCTACACCTTC
TRBV18,TRBJ1-5,15,once,TRBD1,CASSRTGTGDQPQHF,TGTGCCAGCTCGCGTACCGGGACAGGGGACCAGCCCCAGCATTTT
TRBV18,TRBJ1-5,14,.,.,CASSPGAPAGPQHF,TGTGCCAGCTCACCAGGGGCACCAGCAGGGCCCCAGCATTTT
TRBV9,TRBJ2-1,12,.,.,CASSDLLGGAFF,TGTGCCAGCAGCGACCTCTTGGGGGGTGCGTTCTTC
TRBV25-1,TRBJ1-2,15,.,.,CASSDTSSRVYGYTF,TGTGCCAGCAGTGACACGTCAAGCAGGGTGTATGGCTACACCTTC
TRBV19,TRBJ2-1,15,.,.,CASSILAGRGGEQFF,TGTGCCAGTAGTATACTGGCGGGACGTGGGGGTGAGCAGTTCTTC
TRBV12-5,TRBJ2-3,19,.,TRBD2,CASGLGTSGGARATDTQYF,TGTGCTAGTGGCCTAGGGACTAGCGGGGGGGCCAGAGCGACAGATACGCAGTATTTT
TRBV7-9,TRBJ1-5,13,.,.,CASSRTPIEAQHF,TGTGCCAGCAGCCGCACCCCGATCGAGGCCCAGCATTTT
TRBV21-1,TRBJ2-3,14,.,.,CASSTPRSTDTQYF,TGTGCCAGCAGCACTCCCCGTAGCACAGATACGCAGTATTTT
TRBV9,TRBJ2-3,14,.,TRBD2,CASSNGGDTDTQYF,TGTGCCAGCAGTAACGGGGGGGACACAGATACGCAGTATTTT
TRBV7-7,TRBJ1-3,13,.,.,CASSSALESAIYF,TGTGCCAGCAGCTCCGCACTCGAGTCGGCCATATATTTT
TRBV6-1,TRBJ2-4,17,.,TRBD1,CASSELWQGARGNIQYF,TGTGCCAGCAGTGAATTGTGGCAGGGGGCGCGGGGAAACATTCAGTACTTC
TRBV18,TRBJ2-5,14,.,.,CASSPLGSQETQYF,TGTGCCAGCTCACCCTTGGGGAGTCAAGAGACCCAGTACTTC
TRBV10-1,TRBJ2-7,14,.,.,CASSESNPGWEQYF,TGCGCCAGCAGTGAGTCGAATCCGGGTTGGGAGCAGTACTTC
TRBV7-2,TRBJ2-7,15,few,TRBD1,CASSEGTGGLYEQYF,TGTGCCAGCAGCGAGGGGACAGGGGGCCTATACGAGCAGTACTTC
TRBV28,TRBJ2-3,17,once,.,CASSSPGGGSSTDTQYF,TGTGCCAGCAGTTCCCCGGGTGGAGGGTCGAGCACAGATACGCAGTATTTT
TRBV5-8,TRBJ2-7,15,.,TRBD1,CASSPFGTGGNEQYF,TGTGCCAGCAGCCCGTTCGGGACAGGGGGCAACGAGCAGTACTTC
TRBV7-2,TRBJ2-1,14,.,.,CASSGGGPYNEQFF,TGTGCCAGCAGCGGGGGGGGCCCCTACAATGAGCAGTTCTTC
TRBV19,TRBJ1-2,14,few,.,CASSIAGFGYGYTF,TGTGCCAGTAGTATAGCAGGATTTGGCTATGGCTACACCTTC
TRBV10-1,TRBJ1-1,15,.,TRBD1,CASNPDRDYRTEAFF,TGCGCCAGCAACCCGGACAGGGATTATCGGACTGAAGCTTTCTTT
TRBV15,TRBJ1-5,17,.,TRBD1,CATSRDLFQGARQPQHF,TGTGCCACCAGCAGAGACCTTTTCCAGGGGGCGCGTCAGCCCCAGCATTTT
TRBV2,TRBJ2-3,15,.,TRBD2,CACRLAGSNTDTQYF,TGTGCCTGCAGACTAGCGGGGAGCAACACAGATACGCAGTATTTT
TRBV9,TRBJ1-1,16,.,.,CASNVLSTRRDTEAFF,TGTGCCAGCAACGTCCTGTCGACCAGGCGGGACACTGAAGCTTTCTTT
TRBV11-2,TRBJ1-1,15,.,.,CASSLVSFMNTEAFF,TGTGCCAGCAGCTTAGTGTCATTCATGAACACTGAAGCTTTCTTT
TRBV2,TRBJ1-3,16,few,.,CASSVLPADSGNTIYF,TGTGCCAGCAGTGTTTTACCGGCGGACTCTGGAAACACCATATATTTT
TRBV10-2,TRBJ1-2,15,.,.,CASSIGGGVNYGYTF,TGCGCCAGCAGTATCGGGGGAGGGGTTAACTATGGCTACACCTTC
TRBV25-1,TRBJ2-7,15,.,.,CASSEFRRDLYEQYF,TGTGCCAGCAGTGAATTCAGGAGGGACCTCTACGAGCAGTACTTC
TRBV7-2,TRBJ1-2,16,.,.,CASSPPAPDRNYGYTF,TGTGCCAGCAGCCCACCCGCGCCGGACAGAAACTATGGCTACACCTTC
TRBV2,TRBJ1-4,16,.,TRBD1,CASTLGSRTGNEKLFF,TGTGCCAGCACCCTGGGGTCTCGGACAGGCAATGAAAAACTGTTTTTT
TRBV7-9,TRBJ2-1,12,.,.,CASSPGGYEQFF,TGTGCCAGCAGCCCGGGGGGCTATGAGCAGTTCTTC
TRBV4-3,TRBJ2-1,15,.,TRBD2,CASSQASGGDNEQFF,TGCGCCAGCAGCCAAGCGAGCGGGGGGGACAATGAGCAGTTCTTC
TRBV7-9,TRBJ2-3,14,.,TRBD1,CASSFNTGADTQYF,TGTGCCAGCAGCTTCAACACAGGGGCAGATACGCAGTATTTT
TRBV7-9,TRBJ2-3,15,.,TRBD2,CASSWTSDPTDTQYF,TGTGCCAGCAGCTGGACTAGCGATCCCACAGATACGCAGTATTTT
TRBV29-1,TRBJ1-2,14,.,.,CSVAEGGGRSAYTF,TGCAGCGTCGCCGAAGGGGGGGGTCGCTCTGCCTACACCTTC
TRBV10-3,TRBJ2-5,16,.,TRBD1,CAISEPGQGRQETQYF,TGTGCCATCAGTGAGCCCGGACAGGGGCGCCAAGAGACCCAGTACTTC
TRBV6-6,TRBJ1-1,15,.,.,CASSAPGHAMGEAFF,TGTGCCAGCAGTGCGCCGGGACACGCGATGGGTGAAGCTTTCTTT
TRBV2,TRBJ1-2,13,.,TRBD1,CASSGQGSYGYTF,TGTGCCAGCAGTGGACAGGGATCGTATGGCTACACCTTC
TRBV7-2,TRBJ1-2,13,.,.,CASSPDRNYGYTF,TGTGCCAGCAGCCCCGACAGGAACTATGGCTACACCTTC
TRBV4-1,TRBJ2-1,15,.,.,CASSQRTVQVGEQFF,TGCGCCAGCAGCCAACGGACAGTACAAGTGGGTGAGCAGTTCTTC
TRBV27,TRBJ1-5,16,.,TRBD1,CASSGFTGARAQPQHF,TGTGCCAGCAGCGGTTTTACAGGGGCCCGGGCTCAGCCCCAGCATTTT
TRBV4-3,TRBJ2-1,17,.,TRBD2,CASSRNSGGSSYNEQFF,TGCGCCAGCAGCCGCAATAGCGGGGGAAGCTCCTACAATGAGCAGTTCTTC
TRBV27,TRBJ2-1,15,.,TRBD1,CASSSDRAVHNEQFF,TGTGCCAGCAGTTCGGACAGGGCGGTCCACAATGAGCAGTTCTTC
TRBV6-1,TRBJ2-2,14,.,TRBD1,CASSARTGSGELFF,TGTGCCAGCAGTGCTAGGACAGGGTCCGGGGAGCTGTTTTTT
TRBV5-1,TRBJ1-1,16,.,.,CASSLSPQTMNTEAFF,TGCGCCAGCAGCTTGTCGCCTCAAACTATGAACACTGAAGCTTTCTTT
TRBV6-4,TRBJ2-2,15,few,TRBD2,CASSRTSSSAGELFF,TGTGCCAGCAGTCGGACTAGCAGTTCGGCCGGGGAGCTGTTTTTT
TRBV7-2,TRBJ1-4,14,.,.,CASSPAGRSEKLFF,TGTGCCAGCAGCCCTGCAGGCAGGTCTGAAAAACTGTTTTTT
TRBV6-5,TRBJ1-2,11,.,.,CASSSSNGYTF,TGTGCCAGCAGTTCCTCTAATGGCTACACCTTC